This T cell receptor beta chain was profiled in a study of post-analysis software for immune sequencing data. Study as a whole: Some patients lacked subtype; others had relapsing-remitting, secondary progressive or progressive-relapsing disease.

In its sample, this clonotype was seen a few times. Its antigen is unknown. The library was made from cDNA and included unique molecular identifiers. There were about 1 to 10 million T cells, and 480,000 or so cDNA molecules came from them. TCRdb reprocessed the PCR reads with MiXCR, giving one entry per CDR3 protein. The sample lists 600,000 to 700,000 distinct CDR3 sequences, 59% occurring once. V lost 7 bases, J lost 2 bases, and 12 bases lay in between. This CDR3 is 13 amino acids long. The germline gives CDR1 SQVTM, CDR2 ANQGSEA. Study-level points and caveats: Normalized Chao1 diversity in multiple sclerosis patients fell significantly below that of controls. When the samples were clustered directly with F measure, those that had been prepared in the same batch showed strong co-clustering. Five or six TRBV segments appeared more often in patients than in controls, and TRBV5-6, TRBV5-1 and TRBV20-1 were among these.

The origin of this receptor is a girl aged 2-9 years with multiple sclerosis. The sample consisted of blood. The chain carries TRBV29-1 and TRBJ1-5; D is possibly TRBD1 (5 bases). CDR3 bases: TGCAGCGCAACAGTGGGGGGCAATCAGCCCCAGCATTTT. It encodes CSATVGGNQPQHF.